The entry below gives a single TCR beta chain sequence along with its context. Its specificity is unknown. The entry originates in a study of T cell responses to AZD1222 COVID-19 vaccine. The study's findings and limits: At baseline, seropositivity was found in only a handful of AZD1222 recipients. No day 14 peak samples; only post-peak repertoires were characterized. The breadth and depth of Spike-specific TCRs increased once two AZD1222 doses had been given. The donor cohort was predominantly white British with a female majority, and clonal diversity may have been underestimated.

The length of the CDR3 is 13 residues. CDR1 MNHEY and CDR2 SMNVEV come from the germline V gene (reference sequence). V was cut by 2 bases and J by 5 bases, with 9 bases left in between. Sequencing was performed with immunoSEQ multiplex PCR; in TCRdb, only in-frame clones are kept and a portion is missing. The repertoire holds some 140,000 clones, 92% seen once, with 2.5% to 4% in the top ten. V usage is TRBV27 and J usage is TRBJ1-2; no clear D. The receptor comes from an adult in good health. Source: peripheral blood, taken on day 0 of AZD1222 vaccination. CDR3 in DNA: TGTGCCAGCAGTTTAACCCCATTATATGGCTACACCTTC. Translating gives CASSLTPLYGYTF.